This TCR beta chain stems from a study of T cell repertoires in cytomegalovirus infection. Study background: Recently described HLA-C-restricted plus well-studied HLA-B-restricted CMV epitopes were used. Indications came from public TCR beta signatures; they pointed to CMV infection and to a matching HLA type. Overall study findings and caveats: What dominated the ex vivo response were HLA-C-restricted CMV-specific TCR beta clonotypes.

On this clonotype: Its specificity is not known.

Each CDR3 protein gets one entry after TCRdb re-called the reads with MiXCR. This table has fewer than 850,000 distinct CDR3 sequences, approximately 32% appearing once. Germline CDR1 SNHLY, CDR2 FYNNEI. This CDR3 is built from 14 residues. J gave up 5 bases and V 2 bases, and 5 bases lay outside the gene matches. This sequence was found in a human donor in good health (CMV status not recorded). Some clones in this sample may be carry-over from other donors' samples. The sequencing used cultured CD8+ T cells from PBMCs, collected from culture after CMV antigen stimulation. The chain is built from TRBV2 and TRBJ2-7; 8 nucleotides agree with TRBD1. This chain's CDR3 is CASSEFRGQDEQYF. DNA for the CDR3: TGTGCCAGCAGTGAATTCAGGGGGCAGGACGAGCAGTACTTC.